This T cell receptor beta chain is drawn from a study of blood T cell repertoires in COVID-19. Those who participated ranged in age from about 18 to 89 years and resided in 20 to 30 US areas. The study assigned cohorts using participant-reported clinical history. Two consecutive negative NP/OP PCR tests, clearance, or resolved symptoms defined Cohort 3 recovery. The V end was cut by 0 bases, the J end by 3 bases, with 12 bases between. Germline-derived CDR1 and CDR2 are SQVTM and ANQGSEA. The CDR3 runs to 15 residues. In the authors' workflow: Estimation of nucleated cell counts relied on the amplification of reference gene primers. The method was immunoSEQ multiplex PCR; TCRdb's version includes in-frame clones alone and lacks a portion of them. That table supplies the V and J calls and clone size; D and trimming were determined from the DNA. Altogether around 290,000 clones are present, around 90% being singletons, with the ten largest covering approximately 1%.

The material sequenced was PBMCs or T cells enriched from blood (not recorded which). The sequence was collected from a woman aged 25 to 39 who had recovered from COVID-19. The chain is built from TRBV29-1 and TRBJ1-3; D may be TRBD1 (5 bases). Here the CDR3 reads CSVEDQRGGGNTIYF. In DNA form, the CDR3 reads TGCAGCGTTGAAGATCAGCGGGGGGGTGGAAACACCATATATTTT.